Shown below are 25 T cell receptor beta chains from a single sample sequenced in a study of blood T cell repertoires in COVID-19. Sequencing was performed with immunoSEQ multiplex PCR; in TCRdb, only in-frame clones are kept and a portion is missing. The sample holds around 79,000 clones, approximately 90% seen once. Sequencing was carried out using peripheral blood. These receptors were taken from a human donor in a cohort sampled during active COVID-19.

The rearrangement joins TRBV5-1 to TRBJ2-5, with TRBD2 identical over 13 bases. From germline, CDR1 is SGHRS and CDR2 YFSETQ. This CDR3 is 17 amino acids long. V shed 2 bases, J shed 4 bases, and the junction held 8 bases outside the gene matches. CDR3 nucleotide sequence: TGCGCCAGCAGCTTAAGGGTGACTAGCGGGAGGCGAGAGACCCAGTACTTC. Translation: CASSLRVTSGRRETQYF.

CDR3 loop: CASRLRPRGSPLHF. CDR3 bases: TGTGCCAGCAGACTCCGGCCCAGGGGGTCACCCCTCCACTTT. V gene TRBV27 combines with J gene TRBJ1-6, with 7 nucleotides matching TRBD1. This CDR3 region has 14 residues. J gave up 10 bases and V 6 bases, and 9 bases lay outside the gene matches. CDR1 and CDR2 from the germline V gene are MNHEY and SMNVEV (reference sequence).

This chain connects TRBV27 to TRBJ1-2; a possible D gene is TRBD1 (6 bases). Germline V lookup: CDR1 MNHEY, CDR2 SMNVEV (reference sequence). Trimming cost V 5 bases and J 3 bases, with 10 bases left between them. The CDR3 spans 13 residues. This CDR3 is CASSLRTDYGYTF. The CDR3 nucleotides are TGTGCCAGCAGTCTGCGGACAGACTATGGCTACACCTTC.

For the CDR3, the DNA is TGTGCCAGCACCAAAGCCTCCCATGGCTACACCTTC. This encodes CASTKASHGYTF. The chain carries TRBV28 and TRBJ1-2; D remains unclear. This CDR3 is 12 amino acids long. Trimming took 7 bases from V and 6 from J, leaving 12 bases between them. Germline-derived CDR1 and CDR2 are MDHEN and SYDVKM.

The CDR3 is CASSNPRGEKLFF. Written as DNA, the CDR3 is TGTGCCAGCAGCAATCCCCGGGGGGAAAAACTGTTTTTT. This rearrangement joins TRBV28 to TRBJ1-4, with D perhaps matching TRBD1 (5 bases). V lost 6 bases, J lost 8 bases, and 13 bases lay in between. The CDR3 spans 13 residues. CDR1 and CDR2 (germline): MDHEN, SYDVKM.

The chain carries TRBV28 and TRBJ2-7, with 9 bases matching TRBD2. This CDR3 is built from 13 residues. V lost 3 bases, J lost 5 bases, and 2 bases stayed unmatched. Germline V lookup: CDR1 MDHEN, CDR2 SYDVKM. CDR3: CASSFSGRNEQYF. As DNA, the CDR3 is TGTGCCAGCAGTTTCAGCGGGAGGAACGAGCAGTACTTC.

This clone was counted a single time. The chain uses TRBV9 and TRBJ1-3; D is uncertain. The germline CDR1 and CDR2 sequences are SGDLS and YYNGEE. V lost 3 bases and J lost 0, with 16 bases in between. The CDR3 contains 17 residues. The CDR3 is CASSATEGSDSGNTIYF. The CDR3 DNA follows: TGTGCCAGCAGCGCCACAGAGGGCTCTGACTCTGGAAACACCATATATTTT.

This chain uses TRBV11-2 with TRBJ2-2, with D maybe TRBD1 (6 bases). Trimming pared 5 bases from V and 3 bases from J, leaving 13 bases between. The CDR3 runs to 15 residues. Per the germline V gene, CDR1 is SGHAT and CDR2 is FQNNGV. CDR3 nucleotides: TGTGCCAGCAGCCTACAGGGTTGGGACACCGGGGAGCTGTTTTTT. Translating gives CASSLQGWDTGELFF.

CDR3 nucleotides: TGTGCTAGTGCTCTCCTCCAGGGGGCTGTTATTCCCGGGGAGCTGTTTTTT. Translated, it gives CASALLQGAVIPGELFF. The chain couples TRBV12-5 to TRBJ2-2; TRBD1 matches 8 bases. V lost 7 bases and J lost 6; bases outside the gene matches: 16. Per germline, CDR1 LGHNT and CDR2 FRNRAP. There are 17 residues in the CDR3.

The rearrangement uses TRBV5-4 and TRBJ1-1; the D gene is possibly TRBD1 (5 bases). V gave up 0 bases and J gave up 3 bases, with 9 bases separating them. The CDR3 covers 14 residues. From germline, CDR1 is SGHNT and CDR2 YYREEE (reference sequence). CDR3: CASSLGRGDTEAFF. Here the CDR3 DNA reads TGTGCCAGCAGCTTGGGTAGGGGTGACACTGAAGCTTTCTTT.

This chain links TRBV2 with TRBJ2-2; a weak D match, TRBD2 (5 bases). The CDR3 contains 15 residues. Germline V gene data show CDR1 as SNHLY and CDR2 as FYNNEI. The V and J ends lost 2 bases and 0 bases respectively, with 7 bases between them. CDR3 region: CASSELASNTGELFF. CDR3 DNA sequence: TGTGCCAGCAGTGAACTAGCATCGAACACCGGGGAGCTGTTTTTT.

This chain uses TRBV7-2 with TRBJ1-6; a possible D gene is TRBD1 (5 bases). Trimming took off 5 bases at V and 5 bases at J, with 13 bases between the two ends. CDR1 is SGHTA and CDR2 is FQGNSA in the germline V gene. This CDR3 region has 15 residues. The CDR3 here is CASSAVAGNNSPLHF. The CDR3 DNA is TGTGCCAGCAGCGCCGTGGCAGGGAATAATTCACCCCTCCACTTT.

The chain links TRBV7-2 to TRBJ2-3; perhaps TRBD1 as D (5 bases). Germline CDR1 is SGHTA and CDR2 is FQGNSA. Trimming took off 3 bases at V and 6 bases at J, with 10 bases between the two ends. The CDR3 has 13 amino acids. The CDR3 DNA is TGTGCCAGCAGCTTGGTGGGGCCTGATACGCAGTATTTT. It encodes CASSLVGPDTQYF.

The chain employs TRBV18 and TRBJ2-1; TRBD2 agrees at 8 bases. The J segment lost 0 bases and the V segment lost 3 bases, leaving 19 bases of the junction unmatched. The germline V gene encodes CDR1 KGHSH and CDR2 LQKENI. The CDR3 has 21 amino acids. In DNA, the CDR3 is TGTGCCAGCTCACCCTATAGCGGGAAAGATTCCTATCTCGTCTCCTACAATGAGCAGTTCTTC. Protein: CASSPYSGKDSYLVSYNEQFF. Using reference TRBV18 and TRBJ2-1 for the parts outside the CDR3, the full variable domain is NAGVMQNPRHLVRRRGQEARLRCSPMKGHSHVYWYRQLPEEGLKFMVYLQKENIIDESGMPKERFSAEFPKEGPSILRIQQVVRGDSAAYFCASSPYSGKDSYLVSYNEQFFGPGTRLTVL.

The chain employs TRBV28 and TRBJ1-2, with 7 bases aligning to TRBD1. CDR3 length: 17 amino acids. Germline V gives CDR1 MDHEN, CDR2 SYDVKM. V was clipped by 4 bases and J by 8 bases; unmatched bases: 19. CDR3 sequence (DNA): TGTGCCAGCAGTTCGACAGACTCCCCAGACAGGGCTTACGGCTACACCTTC. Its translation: CASSSTDSPDRAYGYTF.

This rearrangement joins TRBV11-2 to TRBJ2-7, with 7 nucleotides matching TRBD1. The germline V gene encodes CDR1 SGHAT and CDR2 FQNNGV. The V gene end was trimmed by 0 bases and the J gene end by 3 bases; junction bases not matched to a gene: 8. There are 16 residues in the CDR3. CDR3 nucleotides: TGTGCCAGCAGCTTAGATGCAGGGGGAATTTTCTACGAGCAGTACTTC. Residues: CASSLDAGGIFYEQYF.

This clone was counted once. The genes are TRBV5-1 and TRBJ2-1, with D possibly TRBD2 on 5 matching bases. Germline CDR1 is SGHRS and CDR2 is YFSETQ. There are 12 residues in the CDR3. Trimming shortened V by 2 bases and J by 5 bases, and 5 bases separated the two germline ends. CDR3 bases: TGCGCCAGCAGCTTACTAGACAATGAGCAGTTCTTC. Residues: CASSLLDNEQFF.

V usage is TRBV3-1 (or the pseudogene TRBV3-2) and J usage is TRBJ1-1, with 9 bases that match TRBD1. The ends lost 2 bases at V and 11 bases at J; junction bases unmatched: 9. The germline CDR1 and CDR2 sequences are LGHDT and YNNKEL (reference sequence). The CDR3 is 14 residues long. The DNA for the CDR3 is TGTGCCAGCAGCCAACAACAGGGGGCTAGTAGGGCTTTCTTT. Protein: CASSQQQGASRAFF.

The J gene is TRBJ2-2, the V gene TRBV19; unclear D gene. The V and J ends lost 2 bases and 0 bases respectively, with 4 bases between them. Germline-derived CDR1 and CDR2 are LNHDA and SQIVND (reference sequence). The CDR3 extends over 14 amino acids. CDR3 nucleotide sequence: TGTGCCAGTAGTATAACGGCGAACACCGGGGAGCTGTTTTTT. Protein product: CASSITANTGELFF.

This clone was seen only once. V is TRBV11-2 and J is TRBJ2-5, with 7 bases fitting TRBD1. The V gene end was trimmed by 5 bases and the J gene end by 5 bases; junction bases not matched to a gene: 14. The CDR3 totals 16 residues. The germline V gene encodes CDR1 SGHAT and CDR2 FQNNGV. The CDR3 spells CASSITTTGTEETQYF. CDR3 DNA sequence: TGTGCCAGCAGCATCACAACGACAGGGACGGAGGAGACCCAGTACTTC. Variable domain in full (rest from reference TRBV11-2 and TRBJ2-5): EAGVAQSPRYKIIEKRQSVAFWCNPISGHATLYWYQQILGQGPKLLIQFQNNGVVDDSQLPKDRFSAERLKGVDSTLKIQPAKLEDSAVYLCASSITTTGTEETQYFGPGTRLLVL.

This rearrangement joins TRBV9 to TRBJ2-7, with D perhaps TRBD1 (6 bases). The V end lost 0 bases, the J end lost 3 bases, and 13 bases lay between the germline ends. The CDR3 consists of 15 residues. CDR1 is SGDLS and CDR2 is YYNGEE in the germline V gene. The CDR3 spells CASSVGSGQLYEQYF. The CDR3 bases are TGTGCCAGCAGCGTAGGTAGTGGACAGCTCTACGAGCAGTACTTC.

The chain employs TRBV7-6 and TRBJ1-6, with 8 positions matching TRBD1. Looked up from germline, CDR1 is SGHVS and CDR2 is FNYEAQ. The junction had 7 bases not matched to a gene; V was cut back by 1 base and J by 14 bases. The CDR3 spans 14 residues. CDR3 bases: TGTGCCAGCAGCTTAGTTGAGACAGGGGATACCCTCCACTTT. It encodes CASSLVETGDTLHF.

CDR3 nucleotide sequence: TGTGCCATAGGACAGGCTCTATTGTACAATGAGCAGTTCTTC. Translating it yields CAIGQALLYNEQFF. The chain couples TRBV10-3 to TRBJ2-1, with 7 positions matching TRBD1. J gave up 4 bases and V 9 bases, and 9 bases lay outside the gene matches. This CDR3 comprises 14 residues. Germline assignment: CDR1 ENHRY and CDR2 SYGVKD.

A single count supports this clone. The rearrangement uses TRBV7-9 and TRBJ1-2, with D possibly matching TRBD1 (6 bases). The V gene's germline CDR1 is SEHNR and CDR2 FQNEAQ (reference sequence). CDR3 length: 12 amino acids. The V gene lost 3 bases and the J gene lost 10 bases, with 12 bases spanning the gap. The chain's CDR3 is CASSFPDSDYTF. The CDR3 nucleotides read TGTGCCAGCAGCTTCCCGGACAGTGACTACACCTTC.

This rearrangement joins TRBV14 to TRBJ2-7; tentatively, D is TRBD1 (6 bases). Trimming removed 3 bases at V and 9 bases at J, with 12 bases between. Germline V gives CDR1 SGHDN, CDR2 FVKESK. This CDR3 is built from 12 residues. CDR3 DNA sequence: TGTGCCAGCAGCCAGGGACAACGCACGCAGTACTTC. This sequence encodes CASSQGQRTQYF.